A single sample gave rise to the 16 T cell receptor beta chains below, sequenced in a study of cytomegalovirus exposure and HLA in healthy donors. PCR amplification relied on 60 Vbeta primers (plus 13 Jbeta primers). Only in-frame clones appear in the TCRdb table, and some are missing; sequencing was by immunoSEQ multiplex PCR. Seen here are about 130,000 clones, about 69% observed once, and the top ten hold roughly 3.1%. Sequencing was done on a sample of PBMCs. These receptors were collected from a man aged 25-45 years in good health and CMV-seronegative.

The rearrangement joins TRBV7-9 to TRBJ1-1; maybe TRBD1 (5 bases). V gave up 6 bases and J gave up 5 bases, with 10 bases separating them. The CDR3 length is 12 residues. The germline CDR1 and CDR2 sequences are SEHNR and FQNEAQ (reference sequence). DNA for the CDR3: TGTGCCAGCAGTCAAACAGGTACTGAAGCTTTCTTT. This encodes CASSQTGTEAFF.

V and J are TRBV13 and TRBJ2-5; D is unclear. CDR1 is PRHDT and CDR2 is FYEKMQ in the germline V gene (reference sequence). Trimming pared 8 bases from V and 5 bases from J, leaving 15 bases between. CDR3 size: 13 residues. CDR3: CASRHGRVETQYF. CDR3 sequence (DNA): TGTGCCAGCCGACATGGGCGCGTGGAGACCCAGTACTTC.

The gene calls are TRBV4-1 and TRBJ2-5; the match to TRBD2 covers 8 bases. The CDR3 is made up of 17 amino acids. The V gene's germline CDR1 is MGHRA and CDR2 YSYEKL. V was pared by 4 bases and J by 0 bases, with 10 bases of the junction left unmatched. The CDR3 DNA is TGCGCCAGCAGCCCGGGAGGGGGTTTGGGCTACCAAGAGACCCAGTACTTC. It is translated as CASSPGGGLGYQETQYF.

This clone has only a few counts. The J gene is TRBJ2-1, the V gene TRBV7-2, with 14 bases aligning to TRBD2. With 5 bases clipped from V and 7 bases from J, the junction kept 7 bases outside the gene matches. The CDR3 covers 16 residues. Germline V lookup: CDR1 SGHTA, CDR2 FQGNSA. CDR3 protein: CASSPPGLAGANEQFF. DNA of the CDR3: TGTGCCAGCAGCCCTCCGGGACTAGCGGGAGCGAATGAGCAGTTCTTC.

Here the CDR3 reads CASSLDSMQILNYGYTF. The CDR3 DNA reads as TGTGCCAGTAGTTTGGACTCGATGCAGATACTTAACTATGGCTACACCTTC. V gene TRBV19 combines with J gene TRBJ1-2, with unresolved D. Trimming took off 5 bases at V and 1 base at J, with 20 bases between the two ends. There are 17 residues in the CDR3. Looked up from germline, CDR1 is LNHDA and CDR2 is SQIVND (reference sequence).

This chain uses TRBV14 with TRBJ2-5; a weak D match, TRBD1 (6 bases). In germline, CDR1 is SGHDN, CDR2 FVKESK. The CDR3 runs to 17 residues. The V end lost 3 bases, the J end lost 1 base, and 18 bases lay between the germline ends. The CDR3 DNA reads TGTGCCAGCAGCCAGGTCAGGGGATTAACGACCCAAGAGACCCAGTACTTC. This translates into CASSQVRGLTTQETQYF.

This chain uses TRBV4-3 with TRBJ2-1; D remains ambiguous. This CDR3 spans 12 amino acids. CDR1 is LGHNA, CDR2 YSLEER, per germline. Trimming cost V 6 bases and J 7 bases, with 10 bases left between them. CDR3 sequence reads: CASSSLSNEQFF. The CDR3 DNA sequence: TGCGCCAGCAGTTCCCTTTCGAATGAGCAGTTCTTC.

The chain joins TRBV13 to TRBJ1-2, with 7 nucleotides matching TRBD1. This CDR3 comprises 12 residues. Germline CDR1 PRHDT, CDR2 FYEKMQ (reference sequence). The J segment lost 6 bases and the V segment lost 5 bases, leaving 3 bases of the junction unmatched. CDR3 DNA sequence: TGTGCCAGCAGCCAGGGGGAAGATGGCTACACCTTC. This translates into CASSQGEDGYTF.

Only one count was recorded for this clone. This chain joins TRBV9 and TRBJ2-3, with 8 bases lining up with TRBD1. Looked up from germline, CDR1 is SGDLS and CDR2 is YYNGEE. V lost 7 bases to trimming and J lost 3 bases; unmatched junction nucleotides: 13. The CDR3 sequence is 16 residues long. The CDR3 region has the DNA TGTGCCAGCGGACCCCCAGGGGGCTGGGGGACAGATACGCAGTATTTT. Translation gives CASGPPGGWGTDTQYF.

V is TRBV15 and J is TRBJ1-5; 9 nucleotides line up with TRBD1. The trim removed 1 base at V and 7 bases at J, leaving 8 bases unmatched. The CDR3 loop spans 16 amino acids. The germline CDR1 and CDR2 sequences are LNHNV and YYDKDF (reference sequence). CDR3 sequence: CATSRGTPGQGQPQHF. CDR3 sequence (DNA): TGTGCCACCAGCAGAGGGACCCCGGGACAGGGCCAGCCCCAGCATTTT.

Written as DNA, the CDR3 is TGTGCCAGCTCAGCAATACTAGACAATGAGCAGTTCTTC. Encoded protein: CASSAILDNEQFF. The V call is TRBV18, the J call TRBJ2-1, with D possibly TRBD2 on 5 matching bases. This CDR3 is 13 amino acids long. The germline gives CDR1 KGHSH, CDR2 LQKENI. Trimming removed 5 bases from V and 5 bases from J, with 10 bases in between.

V is TRBV27 and J is TRBJ2-1; possibly TRBD1 for D (6 bases). In germline, CDR1 is MNHEY, CDR2 SMNVEV (reference sequence). The CDR3 totals 15 residues. The V and J ends lost 6 bases and 6 bases respectively, with 18 bases between them. Written as DNA, the CDR3 is TGTGCCAGCAGCCCCAGGGACAAGTTGGGCAATGAGCAGTTCTTC. Its translation is CASSPRDKLGNEQFF.

This rearrangement joins TRBV28 to TRBJ2-7, with 8 bases fitting TRBD1. The CDR3 covers 15 residues. After removal of 7 bases from V and 3 bases from J, the junction contained 11 bases not matched to a gene. Germline values: CDR1 MDHEN, CDR2 SYDVKM. The CDR3 sequence is CASISGGENFYEQYF. CDR3 in DNA: TGTGCCAGCATCTCAGGGGGCGAGAATTTCTACGAGCAGTACTTC.

The V call is TRBV7-9, the J call TRBJ2-7; 8 bases line up with TRBD1. This CDR3 has 15 residues. Germline V gene data show CDR1 as SEHNR and CDR2 as FQNEAQ (reference sequence). Unmatched junction bases numbered 5, after V lost 3 bases and J lost 1 base. The CDR3 protein is CASSFSRQGSYEQYF. The CDR3 DNA is TGTGCCAGCAGCTTTAGTCGACAGGGGTCCTACGAGCAGTACTTC.

There are a few counts of this clone. V is TRBV5-1 and J is TRBJ2-3, with 8 bases lining up with TRBD2. The CDR3 extends over 14 amino acids. CDR1 is SGHRS and CDR2 is YFSETQ in the germline V gene. Losses at the gene ends were 7 bases for V and 2 bases for J; bases not matched to a gene: 6. CDR3 DNA sequence: TGCGCCAGCGAAGCGGGGGACAACACAGATACGCAGTATTTT. This encodes CASEAGDNTDTQYF.

The V gene is TRBV30, the J gene TRBJ1-1; unclear D gene. V lost 6 bases to trimming and J lost 1 base, with 6 bases between them. The CDR3 is 11 residues long. CDR1 GTSNPN and CDR2 SVGIG come from the germline V gene (reference sequence). For the CDR3, the DNA is TGTGCCTGCCGACAGAACACTGAAGCTTTCTTT. This gives the protein CACRQNTEAFF.